This record covers a single TCR beta chain. CDR3 and TCR beta VDJ profiling relied on genomic DNA as the template. TCRdb ran MiXCR on the reads and lists one entry per CDR3 protein. The sample consists of about 180,000 distinct CDR3 sequences, around 50% of them appearing once. Patients selected for sequencing had displayed CD8+CD57+ cell expansion by flow cytometry. Severe acquired aplastic anemia was the diagnosis recorded for all patients. None of the patients had been given any therapy when their blood was sampled. This sample was taken from a study of CD8+CD57+ T cells in acquired aplastic anemia. CDR3 length equals 14 residues. Trimming at V came to 1 base and at J to 4 bases, leaving 3 bases not matched to a gene. The germline CDR1 and CDR2 sequences are SEHNR and FQNEAQ (reference sequence).

This TCR was sampled from a human donor with aplastic anemia. Sequencing was done on a sample of sorted CD4+, CD8+, or CD8+CD57+ T cells (not recorded which) from PBMCs. This sequence joins TRBV7-9 and TRBJ1-2; 7 nucleotides agree with TRBD1. The CDR3 DNA is TGTGCCAGCAGCTTAGGGCGGACAGGCTATGGCTACACCTTC. The encoded protein is CASSLGRTGYGYTF.